The 28 T cell receptor beta chains given below trace back to one sample, sequenced in a study of blood T cell repertoires in COVID-19. Assay: immunoSEQ multiplex PCR; the TCRdb copy retains only in-frame clones and omits some. The sample records 130,000 or so clones, roughly four fifths being singletons. The sample consisted of peripheral blood. These receptors came from a human donor in a cohort sampled during active COVID-19.

The rearrangement links TRBV5-1 to TRBJ2-3; 13 positions match TRBD2. Trimming took 2 bases from V and 6 from J; bases not matched to a gene: 9. The CDR3 contains 17 residues. Per germline, CDR1 SGHRS and CDR2 YFSETQ. CDR3 residues: CASSLAGLAGLADTQYF. The CDR3 DNA is TGCGCCAGCAGCTTAGCGGGACTAGCGGGGTTGGCCGATACGCAGTATTTT.

The chain couples TRBV7-9 to TRBJ2-7, with D perhaps TRBD2 (6 bases). Germline CDR1 and CDR2: SEHNR and FQNEAQ (reference sequence). Trimming left V 5 bases short and J 1 base short, with 18 bases between. This CDR3 is 16 amino acids long. The CDR3 protein is CASSLTTSLDSYEQYF. The CDR3 DNA follows: TGTGCCAGCAGCCTAACCACTAGCCTTGATTCCTACGAGCAGTACTTC.

The CDR3 DNA follows: TGTGCCAGCAGTGAAGGGGCGCTGCTTACGGCCTACGAGCAGTACTTC. This codes for CASSEGALLTAYEQYF. The V gene is TRBV2, the J gene TRBJ2-7; no clear D gene. There are 16 residues in the CDR3. Germline CDR1 and CDR2: SNHLY and FYNNEI. With 1 base removed from V and 2 bases from J, the gap between germline ends came to 15 bases.

The chain recombines TRBV19 with TRBJ2-1; TRBD2 agrees at 8 bases. CDR3 size: 16 residues. Germline V gene sequence: CDR1 LNHDA, CDR2 SQIVND (reference sequence). V was pared by 5 bases and J by 3 bases, with 9 bases of the junction left unmatched. The CDR3 is CASSGGSGGVYNEQFF. In DNA, the CDR3 is TGTGCCAGTAGTGGGGGAAGCGGGGGAGTCTACAATGAGCAGTTCTTC. Based on the CDR3 plus reference TRBV19 and TRBJ2-1, the full variable domain is DGGITQSPKYLFRKEGQNVTLSCEQNLNHDAMYWYRQDPGQGLRLIYYSQIVNDFQKGDIAEGYSVSREKKESFPLTVTSAQKNPTAFYLCASSGGSGGVYNEQFFGPGTRLTVL.

The rearrangement joins TRBV15 to TRBJ2-5; D unresolved. This CDR3 is 14 amino acids long. Trimming removed 7 bases from V and 2 bases from J, with 14 bases in between. CDR1 LNHNV and CDR2 YYDKDF come from the germline V gene (reference sequence). The CDR3, as DNA: TGTGCCACCAAGCGCGGCAGCCTTCAAGAGACCCAGTACTTC. Its translation is CATKRGSLQETQYF.

The chain is built from TRBV6-5 and TRBJ2-7; D is possibly TRBD2 (5 bases). In germline, CDR1 is MNHEY, CDR2 SVGAGI. V was clipped by 5 bases and J by 0 bases, with 14 bases between them. The CDR3 covers 15 residues. The CDR3 reads CASSPGLGSSYEQYF. As DNA, the CDR3 is TGTGCCAGCAGTCCTGGGTTGGGGAGCTCCTACGAGCAGTACTTC.

The CDR3 region has the DNA TGTGCCAGCAGCCTCCAGGCCGGGGGGAACTATGGCTACACCTTC. Translating it yields CASSLQAGGNYGYTF. The rearrangement links TRBV3-1 (or the pseudogene TRBV3-2) to TRBJ1-2, with D possibly matching TRBD1 (5 bases). Germline CDR1 is LGHDT and CDR2 is YNNKEL (reference sequence). The CDR3 contains 15 residues. V lost 4 bases to trimming and J lost 2 bases, with 14 bases between them.

This sequence joins TRBV9 and TRBJ1-2; 8 nucleotides agree with TRBD1. This CDR3 spans 15 amino acids. Germline-derived CDR1 and CDR2 are SGDLS and YYNGEE. V shed 3 bases, J shed 4 bases, and the junction held 8 bases outside the gene matches. CDR3 residues: CASSESSDRGYGYTF. CDR3 nucleotides: TGTGCCAGCAGCGAATCCTCCGACAGGGGCTATGGCTACACCTTC. Full variable domain (outside the CDR3, taken from reference TRBV9 and TRBJ1-2): DSGVTQTPKHLITATGQRVTLRCSPRSGDLSVYWYQQSLDQGLQFLIQYYNGEERAKGNILERFSAQQFPDLHSELNLSSLELGDSALYFCASSESSDRGYGYTFGSGTRLTVV.

This chain joins TRBV5-6 and TRBJ1-5, with D possibly being TRBD1 (5 bases). V gave up 1 base and J gave up 7 bases, with 15 bases separating them. This CDR3 spans 15 amino acids. Germline lookup yields CDR1 SGHDT and CDR2 YYEEEE. CDR3: CASSLRSGSRQPQHF. The CDR3 region has the DNA TGTGCCAGCAGCTTGAGATCAGGGTCAAGGCAGCCCCAGCATTTT.

This chain links TRBV10-1 with TRBJ1-1; D uncertain. The CDR3 is made up of 13 amino acids. Looked up from germline, CDR1 is WNHNN and CDR2 is SYGVQD (reference sequence). V lost 3 bases to trimming and J lost 3 bases, with 8 bases between them. The CDR3 protein is CASSEGLDTEAFF. CDR3 DNA: TGCGCCAGCAGTGAAGGACTGGACACTGAAGCTTTCTTT.

The genes are TRBV5-6 and TRBJ2-1; 8 bases match TRBD2. The V gene end was trimmed by 1 base and the J gene end by 4 bases; junction bases not matched to a gene: 10. Germline-derived CDR1 and CDR2 are SGHDT and YYEEEE. The CDR3 is 17 amino acids. CDR3 nucleotides: TGTGCCAGCAGCTTGTTGGCGGGGGGACTTCCTTACAATGAGCAGTTCTTC. It is translated as CASSLLAGGLPYNEQFF.

The chain employs TRBV19 and TRBJ1-4; possible D gene TRBD1, 6 bases. CDR1 is LNHDA and CDR2 is SQIVND in the germline V gene (reference sequence). V was trimmed by 4 bases and J by 14 bases, leaving 17 bases between them. This CDR3 region has 13 residues. This CDR3 reads CASSRDTEERLFF. DNA for the CDR3: TGTGCCAGTAGTAGGGACACCGAAGAAAGGCTGTTTTTT.

This clone has only a few counts. J is TRBJ1-1 and V is TRBV20-1; unclear D gene. Germline CDR1 reads DFQATT; CDR2 reads SNEGSKA (reference sequence). The CDR3 runs to 11 residues. The DNA of the CDR3 is TGCAGCACGGGGAGGAACACTGAAGCTTTCTTT. It codes for CSTGRNTEAFF.

The rearrangement joins TRBV2 to TRBJ2-3; 9 nucleotides align to TRBD2. The V gene's germline CDR1 is SNHLY and CDR2 FYNNEI. The CDR3 extends over 15 amino acids. V gave up 6 bases and J gave up 2 bases; unmatched junction bases: 6. The CDR3 nucleotides read TGTGCCAGCAGCCCGACTAGCGGATACACAGATACGCAGTATTTT. Encoded protein: CASSPTSGYTDTQYF.

This clone appeared once. The chain employs TRBV7-2 and TRBJ2-7; D is unclear. The CDR3 covers 12 residues. V gave up 5 bases and J gave up 7 bases, with 12 bases separating them. CDR1 SGHTA and CDR2 FQGNSA come from the germline V gene. CDR3 amino acids: CASSPPVEEQYF. The CDR3 coding sequence is TGTGCCAGCAGCCCCCCTGTAGAGGAGCAGTACTTC. The full variable domain, in which reference TRBV7-2 and TRBJ2-7 provide the parts outside the CDR3, is GAGVSQSPSNKVTEKGKDVELRCDPISGHTALYWYRQSLGQGLEFLIYFQGNSAPDKSGLPSDRFSAERTGGSVSTLTIQRTQQEDSAVYLCASSPPVEEQYFGPGTRLTVT.

This chain links TRBV28 with TRBJ1-6; D is uncertain. CDR3 size: 15 residues. Trimming removed 3 bases from V and 1 base from J, with 7 bases in between. CDR1 MDHEN and CDR2 SYDVKM come from the germline V gene. CDR3: CASSFRESYNSPLHF. The CDR3 bases are TGTGCCAGCAGTTTCCGAGAGTCCTATAATTCACCCCTCCACTTT.

This chain connects TRBV6-5 to TRBJ1-5; D not resolved. From germline, CDR1 is MNHEY and CDR2 SVGAGI. V was clipped by 0 bases and J by 2 bases, with 11 bases between them. The CDR3 is 16 residues long. The CDR3 sequence is CASSYSAEGGNQPQHF. CDR3 in DNA: TGTGCCAGCAGTTACTCAGCGGAGGGCGGCAATCAGCCCCAGCATTTT.

J is TRBJ2-7 and V is TRBV7-6; 9 bases are shared with TRBD1. The CDR3 has 17 residues. V dropped 1 base and J dropped 5; count of bases not matched to a gene: 12. From germline, CDR1 is SGHVS and CDR2 FNYEAQ. DNA of the CDR3: TGTGCCAGCAGCTTAGGGATTACCGACAGGGGGAGAAACGAGCAGTACTTC. Its protein product is CASSLGITDRGRNEQYF.

The chain joins TRBV9 to TRBJ2-3; possible D gene TRBD1, 5 bases. V dropped 1 base and J dropped 0 bases, with 18 bases sitting between them. The CDR3 length is 18 residues. The germline V gene has CDR1 SGDLS and CDR2 YYNGEE. CDR3 nucleotides: TGTGCCAGCAGCGTATCCTTCCGCGTAGGGGCTAGCACAGATACGCAGTATTTT. Translated, it gives CASSVSFRVGASTDTQYF.

The chain is built from TRBV6-5 and TRBJ2-3; 9 bases align to TRBD2. Per the germline V gene, CDR1 is MNHEY and CDR2 is SVGAGI. The CDR3 loop spans 16 amino acids. With 3 bases clipped from V and 6 bases from J, the junction kept 10 bases outside the gene matches. The CDR3 region is CASSYSGGGAADTQYF. The CDR3 DNA reads TGTGCCAGCAGTTATAGTGGCGGGGGGGCCGCGGATACGCAGTATTTT.

As regards this clone: This sample includes further DNA sequences coding for the same CDR3. The chain is built from TRBV28 and TRBJ1-1; a weak D match, TRBD1 (5 bases). The CDR3 covers 13 residues. In germline, CDR1 is MDHEN, CDR2 SYDVKM. The V and J ends lost 6 bases and 1 base respectively, with 9 bases between them. CDR3 DNA: TGTGCCAGCAGGCCCCAGGGGAACACTGAAGCTTTCTTT. Translated: CASRPQGNTEAFF.

This chain links TRBV15 with TRBJ2-3, with D perhaps TRBD1 (5 bases). Germline lookup yields CDR1 LNHNV and CDR2 YYDKDF (reference sequence). CDR3 size: 15 residues. Trimming took 5 bases from V and 5 from J, leaving 17 bases between them. CDR3 sequence (DNA): TGTGCCACCAGCGATAATGGGGCTCCCCGAGATACGCAGTATTTT. It codes for CATSDNGAPRDTQYF. Full variable domain (remainder filled in from reference TRBV15 and TRBJ2-3): DAMVIQNPRYQVTQFGKPVTLSCSQTLNHNVMYWYQQKSSQAPKLLFHYYDKDFNNEADTPDNFQSRRPNTSFCFLDIRSPGLGDTAMYLCATSDNGAPRDTQYFGPGTRLTVL.

This rearrangement joins TRBV10-3 to TRBJ2-1; 10 positions match TRBD2. The length of the CDR3 is 16 residues. Germline V gives CDR1 ENHRY, CDR2 SYGVKD. V lost 0 bases to trimming and J lost 8 bases; unmatched junction nucleotides: 7. This CDR3 is CAISESGSGGLYEQFF. CDR3 sequence (DNA): TGTGCCATCAGTGAGTCGGGTAGCGGGGGGTTGTATGAGCAGTTCTTC.

The chain combines TRBV7-2 with TRBJ2-5; possibly TRBD1 for D (6 bases). The CDR3 totals 16 residues. Trimming took 1 base from V and 7 from J, leaving 19 bases between them. Germline values: CDR1 SGHTA, CDR2 FQGNSA. The DNA for the CDR3 is TGTGCCAGCAGCTTAGAATCTACAGGGTCAGTGGGGACCCAGTACTTC. Encoded protein: CASSLESTGSVGTQYF.

The rearrangement joins TRBV5-4 to TRBJ2-3, with 7 nucleotides matching TRBD2. The germline CDR1 and CDR2 sequences are SGHNT and YYREEE (reference sequence). This CDR3 has 16 amino acids. V was clipped by 2 bases and J by 4 bases; unmatched bases: 10. DNA for the CDR3: TGTGCCAGCAGCTTAGGGGCGGGGACTAAATCAGATACGCAGTATTTT. Translated: CASSLGAGTKSDTQYF.

The chain uses TRBV4-3 and TRBJ2-7; D may be TRBD2 (5 bases). The CDR3 spans 15 residues. CDR1 and CDR2 from the germline V gene are LGHNA and YSLEER. Trimming cost V 0 bases and J 3 bases, with 12 bases left between them. The CDR3 protein is CASSQEPGSIYEQYF. In DNA form, the CDR3 reads TGCGCCAGCAGCCAAGAACCGGGAAGCATCTACGAGCAGTACTTC.

The V call is TRBV13, the J call TRBJ2-5; 9 positions match TRBD2. CDR3 length: 15 amino acids. The germline V gene encodes CDR1 PRHDT and CDR2 FYEKMQ (reference sequence). V lost 5 bases and J lost 5; bases outside the gene matches: 9. This chain's CDR3 is CASSPLRGGDETQYF. The CDR3 DNA reads TGTGCCAGCAGCCCCTTGCGGGGGGGGGATGAGACCCAGTACTTC.

The chain carries TRBV6-6 and TRBJ2-5; tentative D call: TRBD1 (5 bases). Deletions cut 4 bases from V and 4 bases from J, with 13 bases between. Looked up from germline, CDR1 is MNHNY and CDR2 is SVGAGI (reference sequence). The CDR3 totals 14 residues. The CDR3 loop reads CASSLSQGPETQYF. For the CDR3, the DNA is TGTGCCAGCAGTTTATCCCAGGGTCCAGAGACCCAGTACTTC.